This T cell receptor (beta chain) was retrieved from a study of T cell repertoires in cytomegalovirus infection. Germline V gene sequence: CDR1 SGHVS, CDR2 FQNEAQ. The CDR3 covers 15 residues. The V segment lost 1 base and the J segment 4 bases; nucleotides outside the gene matches: 4. Note on this clonotype: The antigen remains unidentified.

TCRdb recomputed calls from the reads with MiXCR, one row per CDR3 protein. The table includes fewer than 900,000 distinct CDR3 sequences, roughly 29% detected once. The sequence derives from a human donor in good health (CMV status not recorded). Some clones in this sample may be carry-over from other donors' samples. The V and J genes are TRBV7-8 and TRBJ2-3; 8 bases map to TRBD1. This specimen consisted of cultured CD8+ T cells from PBMCs, obtained from culture after CMV antigen stimulation. CDR3: CASSLDPTGADTQYF. The CDR3 DNA sequence: TGTGCCAGCAGCTTAGATCCGACAGGGGCAGATACGCAGTATTTT.